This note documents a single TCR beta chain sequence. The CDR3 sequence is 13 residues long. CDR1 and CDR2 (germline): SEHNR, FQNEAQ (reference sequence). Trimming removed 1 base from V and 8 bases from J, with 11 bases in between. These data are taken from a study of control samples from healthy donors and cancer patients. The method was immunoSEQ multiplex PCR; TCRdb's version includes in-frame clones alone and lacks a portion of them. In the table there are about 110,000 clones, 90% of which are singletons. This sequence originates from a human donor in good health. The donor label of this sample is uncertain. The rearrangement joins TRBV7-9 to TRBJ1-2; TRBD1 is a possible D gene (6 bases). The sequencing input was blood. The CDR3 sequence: CASSLGQVSGYTF. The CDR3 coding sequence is TGTGCCAGCAGCTTAGGACAGGTCTCAGGCTACACCTTC.